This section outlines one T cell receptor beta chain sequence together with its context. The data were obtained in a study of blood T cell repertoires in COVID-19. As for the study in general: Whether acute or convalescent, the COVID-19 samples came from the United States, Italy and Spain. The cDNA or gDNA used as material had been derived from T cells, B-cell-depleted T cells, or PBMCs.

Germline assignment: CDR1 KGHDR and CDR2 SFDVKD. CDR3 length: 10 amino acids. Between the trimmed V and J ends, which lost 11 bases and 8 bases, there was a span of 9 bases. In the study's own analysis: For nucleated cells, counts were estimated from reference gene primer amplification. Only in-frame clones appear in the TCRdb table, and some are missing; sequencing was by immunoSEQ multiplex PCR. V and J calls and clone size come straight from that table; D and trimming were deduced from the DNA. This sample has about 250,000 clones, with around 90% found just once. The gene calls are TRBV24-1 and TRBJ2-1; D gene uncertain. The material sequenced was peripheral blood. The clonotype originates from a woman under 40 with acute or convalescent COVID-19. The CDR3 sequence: CAKNDYEQFF. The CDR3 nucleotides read TGTGCCAAAAACGACTATGAGCAGTTCTTC.